This T cell receptor beta chain was sequenced for a study of T cells in tuberculosis (dated by TCRdb to the late 2010s). About the full investigation: To characterize T cells specific for the mycobacterial lipid antigen glucose monomycolate (GMM), the study used CD1B tetramers together with high-throughput TCR immunosequencing. A South African clinical cohort compared IGRA-negative adolescents, IGRA-positive adolescents with latent tuberculosis and adults with active tuberculosis, about ten per group. Study-level results and caveats: Compared with IGRA-negative controls, TCR-alpha repertoires from active tuberculosis had smaller mean NN-distances to GMM-specific TCRs, which suggests that these TCRs underwent clonal expansion. Clinical samples were chosen by availability of cryopreserved specimens, and active tuberculosis cases were adults while controls were adolescents. A classifier using the diverse GMM-specific repertoire reached about 90% accuracy (AUROC under 0.95), compared with 60% to 70% accuracy using GEM motif frequencies. Smaller NN-distances were partly driven by shorter CDR3-alpha lengths in active tuberculosis patients, and statistical significance was not reached for the TCR-beta difference.

The immunoSEQ multiplex PCR assay was used to generate TCR libraries, with TCR-beta and/or TCR-alpha/delta assays applied to each sample. The amplified TCR libraries were sequenced on the Illumina high-throughput platform. Per the original workflow: Clustering and dimensionality reduction relied on pairwise TCRdist distances among GMM-specific receptors from T cells that were either sorted ex vivo or expanded in vitro. Each clinical repertoire was scored by mean NN-distance, the average TCRdist to the nearest 10% of tetramer-positive reference sequences. To compute GEM TCR motif frequency, the fraction of unique TCRs matching known GEM sequences by V/J usage and CDR3 length was calculated. Linear discriminant analysis with leave-one-out cross-validation, implemented in scikit-learn, was used to classify active tuberculosis. In its TCRdb copy, this immuneACCESS table keeps in-frame sequences only and misses some clones. Where compared with another copy, unresolved V genes explain less than half of these, and the others have no known cause. V and J calls and clone size are given by that table; D and trimming were obtained from the DNA. This sample holds approximately 31,000 clones; nearly 97% were observed only once. Approximately 2.5% of the sample is taken by the ten largest.

At study entry, adolescents were screened for latent tuberculosis infection by tuberculin skin test and QuantiFERON-TB GOLD In-Tube IGRA. Immunosequencing was performed on unsorted cryopreserved PBMC, with 110,000 or so T cells per clinical donor covered on average. Eleven high schools in the Worcester region of the Western Cape, South Africa, served as enrollment sites for adolescents aged 12 to 18 years. Ten M. tuberculosis-infected and around 10 uninfected adolescents were selected with matching for age and sex. Adolescent PBMC were isolated from freshly drawn heparinized blood by density centrifugation and cryopreserved. V lost 5 bases and J lost 4 bases; the stretch between them is 13 bases long. Reading the germline V gene (reference sequence) gives CDR1 SGHNT and CDR2 YYREEE. Including cysteine and phenylalanine, the CDR3 has 15 amino acids. The DNA shown is the 45-base CDR3, in frame from base 1.

Comment on this clone: The antigen it binds to is not known. The sample holds no much larger clone one base away, and base qualities are not on file.

The TCR originated in a donor between 10 and 35 years old with latent tuberculosis or without tuberculosis infection. Material for sequencing was PBMCs. The chain uses TRBV5-4 and TRBJ2-6; matching of 5 bases hints at TRBD2 as the D gene. The DNA is TGTGCCAGCAGGCCCCCCGGGGTCGGGGCCAACGTCCTGACTTTC. This translates into CASRPPGVGANVLTF.